A selection of T cell receptor beta chains follows, all from one sample in a study of shared clonotypes between healthy human individuals. Measured with immunoSEQ multiplex PCR; TCRdb has only the in-frame clones, and not every one. The table lists about 710,000 clones, 72% of them singletons. The sequenced material came from memory CD4+ T cells sorted from blood. The receptors here all came from a woman younger than 45 in good health. CDR3s include the opening cysteine and the closing phenylalanine or tryptophan. Each record gives: D gene, J gene, V gene, clone size, CDR3 DNA, CDR3 protein. D genes are given only for firm matches. Clone size appears in some rows only: once, few, many, or a class for an expanded clone.

TRBD1 TRBJ1-1 TRBV28 - TGTGCCAGCAGTACCGGGACAGGGGGCGGTGAAGCTTTCTTT CASSTGTGGGEAFF
- TRBJ1-5 TRBV28 once TGTGCCAGCAGTCCTGCCAAGTTCAATCAGCCCCAGCATTTT CASSPAKFNQPQHF
TRBD1 TRBJ1-5 TRBV19 few TGTGCCAGTAGTATACGACAGGGGGTCGGTCAGCCCCAGCATTTT CASSIRQGVGQPQHF
- TRBJ2-3 TRBV18 - TGTGCCAGCTCAACAAACACAGATACGCAGTATTTT CASSTNTDTQYF
- TRBJ2-2 TRBV7-3 - TGTGCCAGCAGCTTAGAGGGCGCCCCGAACACCGGGGAGCTGTTTTTT CASSLEGAPNTGELFF
TRBD2 TRBJ2-1 TRBV10-3 once TGTGCCATCAGTGATACTAGCGGGATCGTTTGGTATGAGCAGTTCTTC CAISDTSGIVWYEQFF
- TRBJ2-1 TRBV5-4 - TGTGCCTACTACCCAAGTCCGAGCTCCTACAATGAGCAGTTCTTC CAYYPSPSSYNEQFF
TRBD2 TRBJ2-1 TRBV15 - TGTGCCACCAGCAGAGATGGGACTAGCGGCTACAATGAGCAGTTCTTC CATSRDGTSGYNEQFF
TRBD2 TRBJ2-5 TRBV10-2 - TGCGCCAGCAGTACCGGACTAGCGGACAAAGAGACCCAGTACTTC CASSTGLADKETQYF
- TRBJ2-1 TRBV7-9 - TGTGCCAGCAGCTTATTGAGCAGTGAGCAGTTCTTC CASSLLSSEQFF
- TRBJ2-1 TRBV30 - TGTGCCTGGAGGAGCATTGGGCACAATGAGCAGTTCTTC CAWRSIGHNEQFF
- TRBJ2-1 TRBV5-4 - TGTGCCAGCAGCTCGACACTGGATCGTGGGGAGCAGTTCTTC CASSSTLDRGEQFF
- TRBJ2-1 TRBV18 few TGTGCCAGCTCACCGCCGAGCCCAAAGCACAATGAGCAGTTCTTC CASSPPSPKHNEQFF
- TRBJ2-3 TRBV7-9 - TGTGCCAGCAGCTTAGCCCTGAGCACAGATACGCAGTATTTT CASSLALSTDTQYF
- TRBJ2-5 TRBV2 - TGTGCCATTACACCAGAACGGCGGCAAGAGACCCAGTACTTC CAITPERRQETQYF
- TRBJ2-1 TRBV5-1 - TGCGCCAGCAGCGGGCTAGTACCCAATGAGCAGTTCTTC CASSGLVPNEQFF
- TRBJ2-1 TRBV14 - TGTGCCAGCAGCCCCGGGACCTTCTACAATGAGCAGTTCTTC CASSPGTFYNEQFF
- TRBJ2-4 TRBV14 - TGTGCCAGCAGCCAAGGTATGGGGAACATTCAGTACTTC CASSQGMGNIQYF
TRBD2 TRBJ2-7 TRBV10-1 few TGCGCCAGCAGCGCTAGCGGGACAGCCTACGAGCAGTACTTC CASSASGTAYEQYF
- TRBJ2-5 TRBV7-2 few TGTGCCAGCAGCTTAACATACCAAGAGACCCAGTACTTC CASSLTYQETQYF
TRBD1 TRBJ2-7 TRBV7-9 - TGTGCCAGCAGCTCGGACAGGGCGAGTTCCGAGCAGTACTTC CASSSDRASSEQYF
- TRBJ1-5 TRBV10-2 - TGCGCCAGCAGGGAGGGGTACAGCTACTATCAGCCCCAGCATTTT CASREGYSYYQPQHF
- TRBJ2-2 TRBV5-1 - TGCGCCAGCAGCTTGGGCGACAGGAACACCGGGGAGCTGTTTTTT CASSLGDRNTGELFF
- TRBJ2-3 TRBV5-1 - TGCGCCAGCAGCTTGTTCCCGGGGGCTGAAGATACGCAGTATTTT CASSLFPGAEDTQYF
TRBD2 TRBJ2-3 TRBV14 few TGTGCCAGCAGCCAAGATCGGCCTAGCGGGAGCCGAGATACGCAGTATTTT CASSQDRPSGSRDTQYF
TRBD1 TRBJ1-1 TRBV18 few TGTGCCAGCTCACCAAGCCCGACAGGGGGCAATACTGAAGCTTTCTTT CASSPSPTGGNTEAFF
TRBD1 TRBJ2-3 TRBV6-6 - TGTGCCAGCAGTCCGGGACAGGGGTTGACAGATACGCAGTATTTT CASSPGQGLTDTQYF
TRBD2 TRBJ2-1 TRBV9 - TGTGCCAGCAGCGTACGACTGTCGCGGGAGAGGGGAGAGCAGTTCTTC CASSVRLSRERGEQFF
TRBD2 TRBJ2-5 TRBV29-1 - TGCAGCGCGGGAGGGTGGGAAGAGACCCAGTACTTC CSAGGWEETQYF
TRBD1 TRBJ1-2 TRBV27 - TGTGCCAGCAGTTTATCGCAGACCGGGACAGGCGGATGCACCTTC CASSLSQTGTGGCTF
TRBD2 TRBJ2-2 TRBV19 - TGTGCCACCCGGAGCGGGGGGAACACCGGGGAGCTGTTTTTT CATRSGGNTGELFF
TRBD1 TRBJ1-2 TRBV10-1 - TGCGCCAGCAGTGCCGGGACAGAAAACTATGGCTACACCTTC CASSAGTENYGYTF
TRBD1 TRBJ1-2 TRBV29-1 - TGCAGCGTTGTCCCAGGGGGAGGGGGCTACACCTTC CSVVPGGGGYTF
- TRBJ2-2 TRBV7-2 - TGTGCCAGCAGCTTTGAGTGGTCCGGGGAGCTGTTTTTT CASSFEWSGELFF
- TRBJ1-1 TRBV18 few TGTGCCAGCTCACGTGAGGTGAACACTGAAGCTTTCTTT CASSREVNTEAFF
- TRBJ1-5 TRBV5-1 - TGCGCCAGCAGCCCGGGGGGACGGGATAATCAGCCCCAGCATTTT CASSPGGRDNQPQHF
- TRBJ2-3 TRBV5-1 - TGCGCCAGCAGCTACGGGCCTAACACAGATACGCAGTATTTT CASSYGPNTDTQYF
- TRBJ2-5 TRBV5-4 - TGTGCCAGCAGCCCGTACGGGGGCGGAGAGACCCAGTACTTC CASSPYGGGETQYF
- TRBJ2-7 TRBV14 many TGTGCCAGCAGCGGCCTAGCCACTTCCTACGAGCAGTACTTC CASSGLATSYEQYF
- TRBJ2-3 TRBV19 - TGTGCCAGTAGTGTGCCCCCGGTAGATACGCAGTATTTT CASSVPPVDTQYF
TRBD2 TRBJ2-1 TRBV29-1 - TGCAGCGTGACGGGGGGAGCCTCCTACAATGAGCAGTTCTTC CSVTGGASYNEQFF
- TRBJ2-2 TRBV7-9 - TGTGCCAGCAGCTTAGAACAGTCCACCGGGGAGCTGTTTTTT CASSLEQSTGELFF
- TRBJ1-6 TRBV12-5 once TGTGCTAGTGCCTACGGAAGGAATTCACCCCTCCACTTT CASAYGRNSPLHF
- TRBJ2-2 TRBV7-9 - TGTGCCAGCAGCTTAATCGAATCGGGGGAGCTGTTTTTT CASSLIESGELFF
TRBD2 TRBJ2-7 TRBV7-8 - TGTGCCAGCAGCTTACCGACTAGCGGGAGGGCCCCCCCTACATACGAGCAGTACTTC CASSLPTSGRAPPTYEQYF
- TRBJ2-3 TRBV10-3 - TGTGCCATCAGTGGGGTACTAGTTAGCACAGATACGCAGTATTTT CAISGVLVSTDTQYF
- TRBJ2-7 TRBV18 - TGTGCCAGCTCCCCTAAGGGGGCGGGGAGTTTCGAGCAGTACTTC CASSPKGAGSFEQYF
- TRBJ2-2 TRBV15 - TGTGCCACCAGCAGAGAGACTAGAGAAACCGGGGAGCTGTTTTTT CATSRETRETGELFF
TRBD2 TRBJ2-3 TRBV2 few TGTGCCAGCAGGATTAGCGGGAGTGGAGATACGCAGTATTTT CASRISGSGDTQYF
- TRBJ2-6 TRBV4-1 - TGCGCCAGCAGCCAAGCTGTCAGGAGCTCTGGGGCCAACGTCCTGACTTTC CASSQAVRSSGANVLTF
- TRBJ1-2 TRBV5-1 - TGCGCCAGCAGCCCCGCGGAGGACGCGGGCACCTTC CASSPAEDAGTF
TRBD1 TRBJ2-2 TRBV7-9 - TGTGCCAGCAGCCCCCCCGGACAGGGGTACACCGGGGAGCTGTTTTTT CASSPPGQGYTGELFF
- TRBJ2-2 TRBV7-9 - TGTGCCAGCGGTGCGATGGGCACCGGGGAGCTGTTTTTT CASGAMGTGELFF
TRBD1 TRBJ2-7 TRBV7-2 few TGTGCCAGCAGCCAAAGTCAAGGGACAGGGACCTACGAGCAGTACTTC CASSQSQGTGTYEQYF
- TRBJ1-2 TRBV10-3 few TGTGCCATCGGGGATCCTGATACAGGGAAGCGCTACACCTTC CAIGDPDTGKRYTF
TRBD1 TRBJ2-7 TRBV6-4 once TGTGCCAGCAGTGCGCGGACAGGGGTCGCCTACGAGCAGTACTTC CASSARTGVAYEQYF
- TRBJ1-2 TRBV6-1 - TGTGCCATCAGTGAGTCCGGGGACTATGGCTACACCTTC CAISESGDYGYTF